The sequence of this T cell receptor (beta chain) was determined in a study of CD8 T cells in ankylosing spondylitis. Study-level points and caveats: Certain motif variants had earlier appeared in reactive arthritis synovial fluid and blood. Seven to nine highly homologous variants made up a TCR beta motif that seemed to typify ankylosing spondylitis blood.

A word on this clonotype: The target antigen is unknown.

Losses at the gene ends were 5 bases for V and 4 bases for J; bases not matched to a gene: 6. Germline V gene lookup returns CDR1 MNHNS and CDR2 SASEGT. The CDR3 extends over 15 amino acids. TCRdb reprocessed the 5' RACE reads via MiXCR and lists one record per CDR3 protein. The sample has more than 650,000 distinct CDR3 sequences; approximately 12% are singletons. The sample consisted of blood, either unsorted or a sorted T cell fraction (not recorded which). The chain has TRBV6-1 and TRBJ2-3; 10 bases agree with TRBD1. The source is a male donor with ankylosing spondylitis. The CDR3 DNA is TGTGCCAGCAGTCGCGGACAGGGGGAGGCAGATACGCAGTATTTT. Protein: CASSRGQGEADTQYF.